This record concerns one T cell receptor beta chain sequence. Its target is unknown. Germline loops: CDR1 SGHRS, CDR2 YFSETQ. Trimming removed 4 bases from V and 4 bases from J, with 14 bases in between. This CDR3 contains 14 residues. The entry originates in a study of cytomegalovirus exposure and HLA in healthy donors. Profiled with immunoSEQ multiplex PCR; TCRdb holds only in-frame clones, not every one. Among more than 140,000 clones listed, about 88% were seen once. Study outcomes and limitations: Using the classifier, cytomegalovirus status was reportedly diagnosed with high specificity and sensitivity. Three chains linked to CMV were shown in vitro to be specific for CMV antigens. One later analysis, an examination of the 100 to 150 validation repertoires, found that first-cohort TCR clusters tended to co-occur in them. There were around 160 TCR beta chains listed as cytomegalovirus-associated.

The sequence derives from a woman aged 18-29 years in good health and CMV-seropositive. The V gene is TRBV5-1, the J gene TRBJ2-5; no definite D call. Sequenced material: PBMCs. The DNA for the CDR3 is TGCGCCAGCAGCGCCCCACAGAGTCGAGAGACCCAGTACTTC. It yields the protein CASSAPQSRETQYF. Full variable domain (missing parts from reference TRBV5-1 and TRBJ2-5): KAGVTQTPRYLIKTRGQQVTLSCSPISGHRSVSWYQQTPGQGLQFLFEYFSETQRNKGNFPGRFSGRQFSNSRSEMNVSTLELGDSALYLCASSAPQSRETQYFGPGTRLLVL.